The 13 T cell receptor beta chains listed next were all sequenced from one sample in a study of cytomegalovirus exposure and HLA in healthy donors. PCR employed 60 Vbeta and 13 Jbeta primers. TCRdb's table, derived via immunoSEQ multiplex PCR, lists solely in-frame clones and lacks some. The data show 200,000 to 250,000 clones, about 80% seen once. Sequenced input: PBMCs. The origin of the receptors is a woman aged 40 to 50 in good health and CMV-seronegative.

The chain recombines TRBV7-2 with TRBJ2-3, with unresolved D. Germline CDR1 reads SGHTA; CDR2 reads FQGNSA. V was clipped by 3 bases and J by 2 bases, with 9 bases between them. The CDR3 sequence is 14 residues long. The CDR3 coding sequence is TGTGCCAGCAGCTTGGTCAGGTACACAGATACGCAGTATTTT. It yields the protein CASSLVRYTDTQYF. The whole variable domain, filled in from reference TRBV7-2 and TRBJ2-3, reads GAGVSQSPSNKVTEKGKDVELRCDPISGHTALYWYRQSLGQGLEFLIYFQGNSAPDKSGLPSDRFSAERTGGSVSTLTIQRTQQEDSAVYLCASSLVRYTDTQYFGPGTRLTVL.

The genes are TRBV4-1 and TRBJ2-7; D may be TRBD2 (6 bases). Germline CDR1 and CDR2: MGHRA and YSYEKL. V dropped 4 bases and J dropped 3 bases, with 10 bases sitting between them. This CDR3 is 13 amino acids long. As DNA, the CDR3 is TGCGCCAGCAGCCCGGGACTCCTCTACGAGCAGTACTTC. Protein sequence: CASSPGLLYEQYF.

As concerns this clone: The junction and the germline gene differ at one end; a read error may be behind it. The gene calls are TRBV7-9 and TRBJ1-2; D uncertain. CDR1 and CDR2 (germline): SEHNR, FQNEAQ (reference sequence). This CDR3 is 15 amino acids long. The CDR3 region is CSSSLALRDNYGYTF. CDR3 nucleotide sequence: TGTTCCAGCAGCTTAGCGCTGCGGGATAACTATGGCTACACCTTC.

J is TRBJ2-1 and V is TRBV27; TRBD1 aligns across 11 bases. CDR3 length: 16 residues. Germline V lookup: CDR1 MNHEY, CDR2 SMNVEV (reference sequence). V gave up 2 bases and J gave up 7 bases; unmatched junction bases: 7. The DNA for the CDR3 is TGTGCCAGCAGTTTAGCCGGGACAGGGGGAAGGAATGAGCAGTTCTTC. It specifies CASSLAGTGGRNEQFF.

The count of this clone is one. The chain has TRBV29-1 and TRBJ1-3; D unclear. V lost 2 bases and J lost 4, with 9 bases in between. This CDR3 is built from 13 residues. Germline V gene lookup returns CDR1 SQVTM and CDR2 ANQGSEA. The DNA for the CDR3 is TGCAGCGTTGAACCACAGACCGGAAACACCATATATTTT. Protein sequence: CSVEPQTGNTIYF.

This clone was seen a few times. The V gene is TRBV15, the J gene TRBJ1-4, with D hard to call. The CDR3 totals 12 residues. Deletions cut 0 bases from V and 6 bases from J, with 2 bases between. In germline, CDR1 is LNHNV, CDR2 YYDKDF (reference sequence). The CDR3 coding sequence is TGTGCCACCAGCAGAGACGATGAAAAACTGTTTTTT. This translates into CATSRDDEKLFF.

V usage is TRBV5-4 and J usage is TRBJ2-7; D is uncertain. CDR1 SGHNT and CDR2 YYREEE come from the germline V gene (reference sequence). Deletions cut 0 bases from V and 2 bases from J, with 9 bases between. The CDR3 has 14 residues. CDR3 sequence (DNA): TGTGCCAGCAGCTTGGGGAACAGCCCCTACGAGCAGTACTTC. Encoded protein: CASSLGNSPYEQYF. The full variable domain, its missing parts supplied by reference TRBV5-4 and TRBJ2-7, is ETGVTQSPTHLIKTRGQQVTLRCSSQSGHNTVSWYQQALGQGPQFIFQYYREEENGRGNFPPRFSGLQFPNYSSELNVNALELDDSALYLCASSLGNSPYEQYFGPGTRLTVT.

The V and J genes are TRBV30 and TRBJ2-1, with 9 nucleotides matching TRBD2. The CDR3 sequence is 12 residues long. The V segment lost 2 bases and the J segment 11 bases; nucleotides outside the gene matches: 4. The germline V gene has CDR1 GTSNPN and CDR2 SVGIG (reference sequence). The chain's CDR3 is CAWSFLAGQQFF. The CDR3 region has the DNA TGTGCCTGGAGTTTCCTAGCGGGACAGCAGTTCTTC. Filled out from reference TRBV30 and TRBJ2-1, the complete variable domain reads SQTIHQWPATLVQPVGSPLSLECTVEGTSNPNLYWYRQAAGRGLQLLFYSVGIGQISSEVPQNLSASRPQDRQFILSSKKLLLSDSGFYLCAWSFLAGQQFFGPGTRLTVL.

The chain uses TRBV28 and TRBJ1-6, with D possibly matching TRBD1 (5 bases). The CDR3 runs to 15 residues. Trimming cost V 6 bases and J 9 bases, with 18 bases left between them. Germline CDR1 reads MDHEN; CDR2 reads SYDVKM. The CDR3 loop is CASRLGRGFGSPLHF. CDR3 in DNA: TGTGCCAGCAGACTAGGGAGGGGCTTCGGTTCACCCCTCCACTTT.

V is TRBV15 and J is TRBJ1-5, with TRBD1 matching 9 bases. The V and J ends lost 5 bases and 4 bases, in that order; junction bases with no gene match: 3. The CDR3 contains 14 residues. Germline CDR1 reads LNHNV; CDR2 reads YYDKDF (reference sequence). This CDR3 is CATSRTGANQPQHF. For the CDR3, the DNA is TGTGCCACCAGCCGGACAGGGGCGAATCAGCCCCAGCATTTT.

The count of this clone is one. The gene calls are TRBV25-1 and TRBJ1-2; TRBD1 is a possible D gene (6 bases). Trimming took off 6 bases at V and 0 bases at J, with 14 bases between the two ends. The CDR3 has 15 amino acids. Germline V gene sequence: CDR1 MGHDK, CDR2 SYGVNS. The CDR3 protein is CASSQGHSANYGYTF. The CDR3 bases are TGTGCCAGCAGCCAGGGACACTCCGCTAACTATGGCTACACCTTC.

The genes are TRBV9 and TRBJ2-3, with 8 bases that match TRBD2. The CDR3 covers 19 residues. Trimming took 4 bases from V and 3 from J; bases not matched to a gene: 19. From germline, CDR1 is SGDLS and CDR2 YYNGEE. The CDR3 nucleotides read TGTGCCAGCAGCCCTTCCGGGAGGGTTTTGGGGGTGGGGACAGATACGCAGTATTTT. As protein: CASSPSGRVLGVGTDTQYF. The whole variable domain, remainder taken from reference TRBV9 and TRBJ2-3, is DSGVTQTPKHLITATGQRVTLRCSPRSGDLSVYWYQQSLDQGLQFLIQYYNGEERAKGNILERFSAQQFPDLHSELNLSSLELGDSALYFCASSPSGRVLGVGTDTQYFGPGTRLTVL.

V gene TRBV7-9 combines with J gene TRBJ2-6, with D maybe TRBD1 (6 bases). V lost 4 bases, J lost 2 bases, and 6 bases lay in between. The germline V gene encodes CDR1 SEHNR and CDR2 FQNEAQ (reference sequence). The CDR3 runs 14 residues. The CDR3 protein is CASSWTAGANVLTF. As DNA, the CDR3 is TGTGCCAGCAGCTGGACAGCTGGGGCCAACGTCCTGACTTTC.